This TCR beta chain was recovered during a study of cytomegalovirus exposure and HLA in healthy donors. Points on this clone: Antigen specificity is unknown.

Findings and caveats of the study: Association with HLA alleles at 0.05 false discovery rate was found for 16,951 TCR beta sequences in a later analysis.

With 60 Vbeta and 13 Jbeta primers, the PCR was carried out. Data came from immunoSEQ multiplex PCR; TCRdb stores just in-frame clones and leaves some out. The sample holds about 130,000 clones, around nine tenths seen once. The TCR comes from a woman under 40 in good health and CMV-seronegative. The sample consisted of PBMCs.

As DNA, the CDR3 is TGTGCCACCAGCGGCAGCGACCGGGACTATATCAATGAGCAGTTCTTC. Amino acids: CATSGSDRDYINEQFF. This sequence joins TRBV15 and TRBJ2-1; 7 bases align to TRBD2. The CDR3 contains 16 residues. Per germline, CDR1 LNHNV and CDR2 YYDKDF (reference sequence). V dropped 5 bases and J dropped 6; count of bases not matched to a gene: 13.